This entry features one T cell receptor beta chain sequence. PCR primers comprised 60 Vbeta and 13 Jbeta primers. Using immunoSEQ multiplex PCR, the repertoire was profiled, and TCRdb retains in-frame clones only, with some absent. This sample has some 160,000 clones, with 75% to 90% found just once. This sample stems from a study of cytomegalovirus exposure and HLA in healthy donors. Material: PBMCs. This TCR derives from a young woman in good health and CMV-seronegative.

The CDR3: CASRPLDREGNEQFF. For the CDR3, the DNA is TGTGCCAGCAGACCACTGGACAGGGAGGGCAATGAGCAGTTCTTC. The V call is TRBV27, the J call TRBJ2-1, with a possible D match to TRBD1 (8 bases). V was clipped by 6 bases and J by 6 bases, with 18 bases between them. CDR3 length equals 15 residues. Per the germline V gene, CDR1 is MNHEY and CDR2 is SMNVEV (reference sequence).